The clone carrying this T cell receptor beta chain was observed many times. Antigen: not known. Using its own MiXCR run on the PCR reads, TCRdb lists one record per CDR3 protein. The sample lists about 86,000 distinct CDR3 sequences; around a quarter were seen once. This specimen comes from a study of molecular identifiers for immune sequencing clone quantification. Background on the study: Four portions were sequenced after RNA from about 20,000 or 100,000 naive CD8 cells was split five ways in replicates.

Study-level points and caveats: Should identical TCR molecules share a barcode, the sizes of highly expanded clones could be underestimated.

Germline loops: CDR1 MNHEY, CDR2 SVGEGT. Trimming removed 7 bases from V and 2 bases from J, with 9 bases in between. This CDR3 is 13 amino acids long. The sequence was obtained from a human donor in good health. Some libraries in this study had Jurkat cell RNA spiked in. V and J are TRBV6-2 or TRBV6-3 and TRBJ2-1; no clear D gene. Sequences were obtained from naive CD8+ T cells from blood, with Jurkat cell RNA spiked in. Regarding subset: FACS-sorted CD8+CD4-CCR7+CD45RA+ naive T cells. The CDR3 loop reads CASMTFTYNEQFF. In nucleotides, the CDR3 is TGTGCCAGCATGACCTTCACCTACAATGAGCAGTTCTTC.